This is a list of T cell receptor beta chains from one sample in a study of CD8 T cells in Susac syndrome. Each CDR3 protein is one row after TCRdb ran MiXCR on the immunoSEQ multiplex PCR reads. This table has hundreds of thousands of distinct CDR3 sequences, around 95% appearing once. The sample comprised CD4+ T cells from PBMCs. These receptors all stem from a human donor with multiple sclerosis. Each CDR3 is given with its conserved first and last residue. D genes are given only for firm matches. Clone size, where shown, is once, few, many, or a class for clones that have expanded.

clone size: NA
D gene: NA
CDR3 length: 13
J gene: TRBJ2-7
V gene: TRBV15
CDR3 protein: CATRRDLAYEQYF
CDR3 DNA: TGTGCCACCAGGCGGGACCTGGCCTACGAGCAGTACTTC

clone size: NA
D gene: NA
CDR3 length: 16
J gene: TRBJ1-3
V gene: TRBV4-1
CDR3 protein: CASSQTRPYSGNTIYF
CDR3 DNA: TGCGCCAGCAGCCAAACCCGTCCTTACTCTGGAAACACCATATATTTT

clone size: NA
D gene: TRBD2
CDR3 length: 15
J gene: TRBJ2-3
V gene: TRBV7-2
CDR3 protein: CASSDSGGTTDTQYF
CDR3 DNA: TGTGCCAGCAGCGATAGCGGGGGAACCACAGATACGCAGTATTTT

clone size: NA
D gene: NA
CDR3 length: 13
J gene: TRBJ2-1
V gene: TRBV24-1
CDR3 protein: CATSGPRLNEQFF
CDR3 DNA: TGTGCCACCAGTGGGCCGCGCCTCAATGAGCAGTTCTTC

clone size: NA
D gene: TRBD1
CDR3 length: 15
J gene: TRBJ2-5
V gene: TRBV4-1
CDR3 protein: CASSLAGTGSETQYF
CDR3 DNA: TGCGCCAGCAGCCTAGCCGGGACAGGGTCGGAGACCCAGTACTTC

clone size: NA
D gene: NA
CDR3 length: 14
J gene: TRBJ2-1
V gene: TRBV2
CDR3 protein: CASTIPGDYNEQFF
CDR3 DNA: TGTGCCAGCACGATCCCGGGAGACTACAATGAGCAGTTCTTC

clone size: NA
D gene: TRBD1
CDR3 length: 13
J gene: TRBJ2-1
V gene: TRBV2
CDR3 protein: CATRQGINNEQFF
CDR3 DNA: TGTGCCACCCGACAGGGCATCAACAATGAGCAGTTCTTC

clone size: NA
D gene: TRBD1
CDR3 length: 14
J gene: TRBJ2-2
V gene: TRBV12-3/TRBV12-4
CDR3 protein: CASRGTGWTGELFF
CDR3 DNA: TGTGCCAGCCGAGGGACAGGGTGGACCGGGGAGCTGTTTTTT

clone size: once
D gene: TRBD1
CDR3 length: 15
J gene: TRBJ2-1
V gene: TRBV27
CDR3 protein: CASGSWDRVPNEQFF
CDR3 DNA: TGTGCCAGCGGCTCCTGGGACAGGGTCCCTAATGAGCAGTTCTTC

clone size: NA
D gene: TRBD1
CDR3 length: 13
J gene: TRBJ2-3
V gene: TRBV2
CDR3 protein: CASSGQGADTQYF
CDR3 DNA: TGTGCCAGCAGTGGACAGGGTGCAGATACGCAGTATTTT

clone size: NA
D gene: NA
CDR3 length: 13
J gene: TRBJ2-7
V gene: TRBV3-1
CDR3 protein: CASSRTLSYEQYF
CDR3 DNA: TGTGCCAGCAGTCGGACCCTCTCCTACGAGCAGTACTTC

clone size: NA
D gene: NA
CDR3 length: 12
J gene: TRBJ1-2
V gene: TRBV2
CDR3 protein: CASSVTPDGYTF
CDR3 DNA: TGTGCCAGCAGTGTGACGCCCGATGGCTACACCTTC

clone size: NA
D gene: TRBD2
CDR3 length: 15
J gene: TRBJ2-5
V gene: TRBV20-1
CDR3 protein: CSASGLAGGPGTQYF
CDR3 DNA: TGCAGTGCTAGCGGACTAGCGGGTGGCCCAGGGACCCAGTACTTC

clone size: once
D gene: TRBD1
CDR3 length: 16
J gene: TRBJ1-2
V gene: TRBV23-1
CDR3 protein: CASSQPRGDCVYGYTF
CDR3 DNA: TGCGCCAGCAGTCAACCCAGGGGGGACTGTGTCTATGGCTACACCTTC

clone size: NA
D gene: NA
CDR3 length: 15
J gene: TRBJ2-7
V gene: TRBV3-1
CDR3 protein: CASSQDSGTTYEQYF
CDR3 DNA: TGTGCCAGCAGCCAGGACTCTGGGACCACCTACGAGCAGTACTTC

clone size: NA
D gene: TRBD1
CDR3 length: 15
J gene: TRBJ1-5
V gene: TRBV27
CDR3 protein: CASSVLGQGNQPQHF
CDR3 DNA: TGTGCCAGCAGTGTGCTGGGACAGGGAAATCAGCCCCAGCATTTT

clone size: NA
D gene: NA
CDR3 length: 15
J gene: TRBJ2-3
V gene: TRBV20-1
CDR3 protein: CSARDFWRGADTQYF
CDR3 DNA: TGCAGTGCTAGAGATTTTTGGAGGGGAGCGGATACGCAGTATTTT

clone size: NA
D gene: TRBD2
CDR3 length: 12
J gene: TRBJ2-3
V gene: TRBV29-1
CDR3 protein: CSVGTSGDTQYF
CDR3 DNA: TGCAGCGTCGGGACTAGCGGGGACACGCAGTATTTT

clone size: NA
D gene: TRBD2
CDR3 length: 16
J gene: TRBJ2-3
V gene: TRBV15
CDR3 protein: CATSTASGRAPDTQYF
CDR3 DNA: TGTGCCACCAGCACCGCTAGCGGGAGGGCCCCAGATACGCAGTATTTT

clone size: few
D gene: TRBD2
CDR3 length: 13
J gene: TRBJ2-1
V gene: TRBV20-1
CDR3 protein: CSARLAGVGEQFF
CDR3 DNA: TGCAGTGCTAGGCTAGCGGGAGTAGGTGAGCAGTTCTTC

clone size: NA
D gene: TRBD1
CDR3 length: 15
J gene: TRBJ1-2
V gene: TRBV9
CDR3 protein: CASSAQATGNYGYTF
CDR3 DNA: TGTGCCAGCAGCGCCCAGGCGACAGGGAACTATGGCTACACCTTC

clone size: NA
D gene: NA
CDR3 length: 14
J gene: TRBJ1-5
V gene: TRBV18
CDR3 protein: CASSPSVDSQPQHF
CDR3 DNA: TGTGCCAGCTCACCATCAGTGGACAGTCAGCCCCAGCATTTT

clone size: once
D gene: NA
CDR3 length: 14
J gene: TRBJ2-3
V gene: TRBV6-2/TRBV6-3
CDR3 protein: CASSPTWRSDTQYF
CDR3 DNA: TGTGCCAGCAGCCCCACGTGGAGGTCGGATACGCAGTATTTT

clone size: once
D gene: TRBD1
CDR3 length: 15
J gene: TRBJ2-3
V gene: TRBV5-1
CDR3 protein: CASQVEGAETDTQYF
CDR3 DNA: TGCGCCAGCCAGGTAGAGGGGGCCGAGACAGATACGCAGTATTTT

clone size: few
D gene: NA
CDR3 length: 11
J gene: TRBJ2-2
V gene: TRBV12-3/TRBV12-4
CDR3 protein: CASSFPGELFF
CDR3 DNA: TGTGCCAGCAGTTTTCCCGGGGAGCTGTTTTTT

clone size: NA
D gene: TRBD1
CDR3 length: 12
J gene: TRBJ2-7
V gene: TRBV29-1
CDR3 protein: CSGGQGIYEQYF
CDR3 DNA: TGCAGCGGGGGACAGGGAATCTACGAGCAGTACTTC

clone size: NA
D gene: NA
CDR3 length: 13
J gene: TRBJ2-7
V gene: TRBV7-9
CDR3 protein: CASSSGSFYEQYF
CDR3 DNA: TGTGCCAGCAGCTCTGGCTCCTTCTACGAGCAGTACTTC

clone size: NA
D gene: NA
CDR3 length: 16
J gene: TRBJ1-2
V gene: TRBV12-3/TRBV12-4
CDR3 protein: CASSSRKVNDNYGYTF
CDR3 DNA: TGTGCCAGCAGCTCCCGGAAGGTGAACGATAACTATGGCTACACCTTC

clone size: NA
D gene: NA
CDR3 length: 17
J gene: TRBJ1-1
V gene: TRBV4-2
CDR3 protein: CASSQVGRGAMNTEAFF
CDR3 DNA: TGTGCCAGCAGCCAAGTTGGGAGGGGCGCCATGAACACTGAAGCTTTCTTT

clone size: NA
D gene: NA
CDR3 length: 13
J gene: TRBJ1-2
V gene: TRBV20-1
CDR3 protein: CSARDPDSYGYTF
CDR3 DNA: TGCAGTGCTAGAGATCCCGACAGCTATGGCTACACCTTC